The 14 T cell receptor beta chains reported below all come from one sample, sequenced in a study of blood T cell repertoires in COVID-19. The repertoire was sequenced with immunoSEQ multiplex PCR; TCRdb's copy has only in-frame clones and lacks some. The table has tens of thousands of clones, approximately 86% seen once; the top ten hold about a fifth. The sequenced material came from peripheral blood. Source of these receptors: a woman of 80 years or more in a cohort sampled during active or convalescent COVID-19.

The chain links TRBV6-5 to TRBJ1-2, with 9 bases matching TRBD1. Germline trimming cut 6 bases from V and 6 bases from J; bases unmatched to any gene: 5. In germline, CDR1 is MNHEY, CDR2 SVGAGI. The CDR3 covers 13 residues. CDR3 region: CASSTGGRDGYTF. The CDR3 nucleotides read TGTGCCAGCAGCACAGGGGGCCGGGATGGCTACACCTTC.

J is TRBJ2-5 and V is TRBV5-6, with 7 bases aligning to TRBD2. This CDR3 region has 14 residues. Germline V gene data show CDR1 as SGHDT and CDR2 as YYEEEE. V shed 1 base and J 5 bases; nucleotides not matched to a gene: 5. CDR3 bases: TGTGCCAGCAGCTTGCCAAGCGGGGTCGAGACCCAGTACTTC. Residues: CASSLPSGVETQYF.

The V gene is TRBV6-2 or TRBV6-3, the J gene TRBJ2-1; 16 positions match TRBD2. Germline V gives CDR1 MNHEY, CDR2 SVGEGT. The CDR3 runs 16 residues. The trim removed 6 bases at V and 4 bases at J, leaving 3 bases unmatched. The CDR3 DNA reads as TGTGCCAGCAGCCGGGGACTAGCGGGAGGGTACAATGAGCAGTTCTTC. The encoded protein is CASSRGLAGGYNEQFF.

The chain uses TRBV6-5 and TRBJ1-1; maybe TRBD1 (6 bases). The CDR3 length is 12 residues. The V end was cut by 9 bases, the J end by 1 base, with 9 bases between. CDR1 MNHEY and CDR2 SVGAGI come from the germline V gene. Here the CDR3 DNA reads TGTGCCAGTCTGGGGGCGAACACTGAAGCTTTCTTT. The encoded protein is CASLGANTEAFF.

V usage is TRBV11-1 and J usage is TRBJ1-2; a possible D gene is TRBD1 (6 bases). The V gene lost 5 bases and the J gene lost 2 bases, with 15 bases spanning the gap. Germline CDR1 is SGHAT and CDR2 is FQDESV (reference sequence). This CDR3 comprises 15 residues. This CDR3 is CASSQPGEINYGYTF. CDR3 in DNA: TGTGCCAGCAGCCAACCAGGGGAGATCAACTATGGCTACACCTTC.

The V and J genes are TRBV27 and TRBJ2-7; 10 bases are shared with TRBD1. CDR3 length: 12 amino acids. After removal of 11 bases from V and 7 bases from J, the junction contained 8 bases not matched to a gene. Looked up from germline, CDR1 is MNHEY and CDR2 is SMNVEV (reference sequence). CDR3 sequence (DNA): TGTGCCCTCAGACAGGGGGCTGGGGAGCAGTACGTC. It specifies CALRQGAGEQYV.

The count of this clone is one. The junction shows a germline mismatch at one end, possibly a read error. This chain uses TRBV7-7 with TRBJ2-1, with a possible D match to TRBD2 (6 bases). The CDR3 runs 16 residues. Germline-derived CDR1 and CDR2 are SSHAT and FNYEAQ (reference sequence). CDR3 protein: CASSFLAPGILNEQFF. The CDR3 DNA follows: TGTGCTAGCAGCTTCCTAGCGCCCGGGATTCTCAATGAGCAGTTCTTC.

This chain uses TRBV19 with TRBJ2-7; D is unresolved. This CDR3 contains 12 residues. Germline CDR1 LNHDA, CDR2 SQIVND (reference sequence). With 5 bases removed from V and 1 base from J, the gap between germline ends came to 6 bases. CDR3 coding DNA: TGTGCCAGTAGTCCTTCTTCCTACGAGCAGTACTTC. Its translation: CASSPSSYEQYF.

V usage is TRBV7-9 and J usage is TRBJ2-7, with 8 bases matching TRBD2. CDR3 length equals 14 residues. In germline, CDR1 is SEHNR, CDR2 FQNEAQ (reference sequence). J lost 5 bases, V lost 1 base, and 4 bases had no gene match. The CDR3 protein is CASSLDLAGNEQYF. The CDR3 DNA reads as TGTGCCAGCAGCTTAGATCTAGCGGGTAACGAGCAGTACTTC.

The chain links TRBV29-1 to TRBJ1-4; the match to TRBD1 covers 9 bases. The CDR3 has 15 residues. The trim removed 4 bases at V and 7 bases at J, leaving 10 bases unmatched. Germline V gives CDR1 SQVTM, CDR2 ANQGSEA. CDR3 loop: CSVGGNTGGFEKLFF. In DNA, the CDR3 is TGCAGCGTTGGAGGGAACACAGGGGGCTTTGAAAAACTGTTTTTT.

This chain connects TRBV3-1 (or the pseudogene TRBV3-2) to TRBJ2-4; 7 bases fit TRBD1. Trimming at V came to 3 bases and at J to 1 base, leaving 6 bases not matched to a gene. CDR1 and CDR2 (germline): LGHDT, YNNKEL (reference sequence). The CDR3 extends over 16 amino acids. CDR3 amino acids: CASSHSGGQAKNIQYF. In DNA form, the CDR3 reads TGTGCCAGCAGCCATTCAGGGGGTCAGGCCAAAAACATTCAGTACTTC.

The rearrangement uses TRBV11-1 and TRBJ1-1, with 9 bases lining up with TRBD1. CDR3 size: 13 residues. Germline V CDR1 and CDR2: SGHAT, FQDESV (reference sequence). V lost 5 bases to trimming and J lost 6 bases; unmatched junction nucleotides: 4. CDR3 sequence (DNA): TGTGCCAGCAGCCCCGGGACAGGGTCTGAAGCTTTCTTT. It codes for CASSPGTGSEAFF.

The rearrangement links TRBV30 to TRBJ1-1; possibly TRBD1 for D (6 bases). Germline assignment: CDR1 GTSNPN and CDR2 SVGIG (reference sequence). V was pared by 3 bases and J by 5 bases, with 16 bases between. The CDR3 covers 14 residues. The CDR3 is CAWRLGGLRTEAFF. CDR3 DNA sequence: TGTGCCTGGAGGTTGGGGGGGCTGAGGACTGAAGCTTTCTTT.

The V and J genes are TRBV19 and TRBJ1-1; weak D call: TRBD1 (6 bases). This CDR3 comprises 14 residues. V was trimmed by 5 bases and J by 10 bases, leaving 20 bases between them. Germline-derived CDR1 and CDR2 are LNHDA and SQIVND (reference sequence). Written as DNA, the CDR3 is TGTGCCAGTAGTTCCGACAGGTTAGTACTCGGAGCTTTCTTT. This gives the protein CASSSDRLVLGAFF.